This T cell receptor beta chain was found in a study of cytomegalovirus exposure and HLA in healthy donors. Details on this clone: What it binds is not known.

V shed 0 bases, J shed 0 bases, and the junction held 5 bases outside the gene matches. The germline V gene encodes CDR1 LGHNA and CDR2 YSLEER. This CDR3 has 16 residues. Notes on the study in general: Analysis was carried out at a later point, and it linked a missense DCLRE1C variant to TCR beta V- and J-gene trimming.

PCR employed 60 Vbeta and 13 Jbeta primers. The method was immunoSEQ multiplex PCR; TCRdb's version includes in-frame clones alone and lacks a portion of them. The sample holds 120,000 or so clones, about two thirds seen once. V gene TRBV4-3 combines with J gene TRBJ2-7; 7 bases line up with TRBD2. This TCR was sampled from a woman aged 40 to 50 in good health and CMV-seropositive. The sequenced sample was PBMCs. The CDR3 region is CASSQDPAGSSYEQYF. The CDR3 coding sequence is TGCGCCAGCAGCCAAGATCCAGCGGGGTCCTCCTACGAGCAGTACTTC.